This T cell receptor beta chain was sequenced during a study of cytomegalovirus exposure and HLA in healthy donors. V was cut by 5 bases and J by 0 bases, with 7 bases left in between. CDR1 and CDR2 from the germline V gene are SGHTA and FQGNSA. The CDR3 is 13 residues long. A multiplex PCR was run with 60 Vbeta primers and 13 Jbeta primers. Clones were read by immunoSEQ multiplex PCR, and TCRdb kept only the in-frame ones, dropping some. The sample yields roughly 140,000 clones, over 70% seen once. Study conclusions and caveats: Reports described diagnosis of cytomegalovirus status by the classifier as highly specific and sensitive. Earlier analysis looked at TCR beta V segments, and most were productive about 90% or about 30% of the time.

Turning to this clone: Its antigen is as yet unknown.

V is TRBV7-2 and J is TRBJ2-5, with unresolved D. The source material was PBMCs. The receptor was isolated from a man younger than 40 in good health and CMV-seropositive. The CDR3 spells CASSAFNQETQYF. As DNA, the CDR3 is TGTGCCAGCAGCGCGTTTAACCAAGAGACCCAGTACTTC.